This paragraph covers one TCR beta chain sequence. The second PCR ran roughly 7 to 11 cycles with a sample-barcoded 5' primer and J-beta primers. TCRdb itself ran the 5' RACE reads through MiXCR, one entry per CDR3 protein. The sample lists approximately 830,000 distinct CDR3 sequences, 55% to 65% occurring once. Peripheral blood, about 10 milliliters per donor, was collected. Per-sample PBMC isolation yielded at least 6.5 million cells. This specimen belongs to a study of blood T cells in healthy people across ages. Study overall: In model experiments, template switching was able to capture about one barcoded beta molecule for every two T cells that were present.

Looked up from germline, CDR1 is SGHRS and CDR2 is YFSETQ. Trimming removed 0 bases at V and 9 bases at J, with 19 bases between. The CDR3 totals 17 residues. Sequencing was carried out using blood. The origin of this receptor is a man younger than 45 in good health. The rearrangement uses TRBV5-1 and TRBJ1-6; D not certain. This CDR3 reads CASSLELSGVSSSPLHF. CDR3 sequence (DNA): TGCGCCAGCAGCTTGGAACTCTCGGGAGTCAGCAGTTCACCCCTCCACTTT. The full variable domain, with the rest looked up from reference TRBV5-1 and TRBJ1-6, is KAGVTQTPRYLIKTRGQQVTLSCSPISGHRSVSWYQQTPGQGLQFLFEYFSETQRNKGNFPGRFSGRQFSNSRSEMNVSTLELGDSALYLCASSLELSGVSSSPLHFGNGTRLTVT.